This T cell receptor beta chain is drawn from a study of Ad26.COV2.S vaccination and SARS-CoV-2 variants (dated by TCRdb to the early 2020s). Some background on the complete study: Vaccine-arm donors came from COV1001, a multicentre, randomized, double-blind, placebo-controlled phase I-IIa trial of Ad26.COV2.S in healthy adults. Ad26.COV2.S was administered intramuscularly at a dose of 5x10^10 or 1x10^11 viral particles, either as one shot or as two shots given 56 days apart. Sequencing of the TCRbeta repertoire served to evaluate the specificity and breadth of SARS-CoV-2-reactive T cell receptors following Ad26.COV2.S vaccination. A total of roughly 30 samples were included in the TCR-sequenced set, comprising 19 Ad26.COV2.S vaccine recipients, 5 placebo recipients and 8 SARS-CoV-2 convalescent individuals. Participants in the trial were split at random into five groups of five each, receiving low-dose or high-dose Ad26.COV2.S once or twice, or else placebo on both occasions. Throughout the experiments and outcome assessment, investigators stayed blinded to trial group allocation. Overall study results and their limits: The study was not powered to compare responses between vaccine doses or regimens. It was noted by the authors that total T cell responses may have been underestimated by the TCR breadth and depth analyses. Vaccine and placebo recipients had similar non-spike TCR breadth, a finding consistent with the vaccine containing only spike. Compared with placebo recipients, Ad26.COV2.S recipients showed higher spike-specific TCR breadth (P = 0.0014). After vaccination, spike-specific CD8+ and CD4+ T cell responses were reported to show substantial breadth.

The cysteine opens and the phenylalanine closes a CDR3 of 13 amino acids. CDR3 DNA only is kept here, 39 bases in frame from base 1. V is shortened by 4 bases, J by 6 bases, and the region joining them spans 12 bases. CDR1 is given as SGHDT and CDR2 as YYEEEE, both from the germline V gene. The immunoSEQ Assay was the method used to sequence TCRbeta CDR3 regions. After extraction, genomic DNA underwent amplification by bias-controlled multiplex PCR, followed by high-throughput sequencing. The original pipeline was this. To quantify the absolute abundance of every unique TCRbeta CDR3 region, sequences were collapsed and filtered. Usable DNA was measured by amplifying reference genes present in all nucleated cells, and TCRbeta template counts were normalized to that usable DNA to estimate T cell fraction. Repertoire TCRs were annotated as SARS-CoV-2-specific when V gene, CDR3 amino acid sequence and J gene were exactly matched to a known reactive TCR set. The reference SARS-CoV-2 TCR set was derived from MIRA and filtered for enrichment in COVID-19-positive ImmuneCODE repertoires, a step that removed public or cross-reactive TCRs. Using the MIRA antigens, annotated TCRs were further analysed by specific ORF or by position within an ORF. Breadth was defined as annotated unique rearrangements over total unique productive rearrangements; depth was the summed frequency of those rearrangements. Two-sided Wilcoxon rank-sum tests were used to compare TCR breadth between groups. Not all clones reach the TCRdb copy of this immuneACCESS table, which keeps in-frame sequences only. Checked studies attribute under half of the gap to unresolved V genes and leave the rest unexplained. V and J calls and clone size are given by that table; D and trimming were obtained from the DNA. The sample has some 390,000 clones on record, around 91% of them singletons. The ten top clones hold about 2% of the sample.

The intended sense of this specimen's treatment or condition label: over 15 received Ad26.COV2.S at low or high dose, single or two shots; about 5 received placebo; per-sample allocation not given. For vaccine and placebo recipients, the sequenced repertoires came from samples collected on day 63 after the first injection. Cohort 1b enrolled 25 to 30 adults aged 18-55 years at a single site in Boston, USA, between 29 July and 7 August 2020. Ad26.COV2.S consisted of a replication-incompetent adenovirus type 26 vector by which a prefusion-stabilized SARS-CoV-2 spike protein from the original Wuhan strain was expressed. This clone was found once. Its binding antigen is unknown. Base-call qualities are not available, and no considerably larger clone is one nucleotide away.

The starting material was peripheral blood, obtained in a trial of Ad26.COV2.S vaccine versus placebo. The chain was built from TRBV5-6 and TRBJ2-3, with no reliable assignment of the D segment. This TCR was sampled from a person aged 18-65 years who received the Ad26.COV2.S COVID-19 vaccine or a placebo. For the CDR3, the sequence is CASSPAWPDTQYF. The nucleotide sequence is TGTGCCAGCAGCCCGGCCTGGCCCGATACGCAGTATTTT.